The 7 T cell receptor beta chains in this list originate from one sample, sequenced in a study of blood T cell repertoires in COVID-19. Measured with immunoSEQ multiplex PCR; TCRdb has only the in-frame clones, and not every one. Of about 250,000 clones in the sample, around 83% were seen once. Sequences were obtained from peripheral blood. All receptors derive from a woman in her thirties or forties who had recovered from COVID-19.

The chain recombines TRBV6-5 with TRBJ2-7, with a tentative D call TRBD1 (6 bases). Per the germline V gene, CDR1 is MNHEY and CDR2 is SVGAGI. The V end lost 0 bases, the J end lost 4 bases, and 13 bases lay between the germline ends. The CDR3 covers 15 residues. The CDR3 coding sequence is TGTGCCAGCAGTTACTCGTTTACTAGGGGGTACGAGCAGTACTTC. Encoded protein: CASSYSFTRGYEQYF.

As DNA, the CDR3 is TGTGCCAGCGGGGCAGCCTCTTTTGCCTCCGAGCAGTACTTC. Protein product: CASGAASFASEQYF. This chain joins TRBV7-9 and TRBJ2-7; TRBD1 might be the D (5 bases). CDR1 is SEHNR and CDR2 is FQNEAQ in the germline V gene (reference sequence). The CDR3 totals 14 residues. The V end lost 8 bases, the J end lost 6 bases, and 20 bases lay between the germline ends.

This rearrangement joins TRBV9 to TRBJ2-1, with 12 positions matching TRBD2. V dropped 4 bases and J dropped 3; count of bases not matched to a gene: 8. Germline V CDR1 and CDR2: SGDLS, YYNGEE. There are 17 residues in the CDR3. CDR3 protein: CASSPRLAGANYNEQFF. DNA for the CDR3: TGTGCCAGCAGCCCCCGACTAGCGGGGGCAAACTACAATGAGCAGTTCTTC.

This clone was counted once. The chain combines TRBV7-3 with TRBJ2-1, with D unresolved. CDR3 length: 13 residues. The germline V gene encodes CDR1 SGHTA and CDR2 FQGTGA. V was clipped by 0 bases and J by 7 bases, with 7 bases between them. CDR3 amino acids: CASSLTTGNEQFF. CDR3 nucleotide sequence: TGTGCCAGCAGCTTAACGACGGGTAATGAGCAGTTCTTC.

This clone was seen once. The DNA for the CDR3 is TGTGCCAGCAGCTTAGCGCGAGTGCGGTCGGGACAGGGGAACTACGAGCAGTACTTC. Protein sequence: CASSLARVRSGQGNYEQYF. The V gene is TRBV11-2, the J gene TRBJ2-7, with 10 bases lining up with TRBD1. Germline V lookup: CDR1 SGHAT, CDR2 FQNNGV. V lost 1 base and J lost 3; bases outside the gene matches: 15. CDR3 length: 19 amino acids.

The rearrangement links TRBV6-4 to TRBJ2-7; D uncertain. Germline V gene sequence: CDR1 MRHNA, CDR2 SNTAGT. There are 15 residues in the CDR3. V lost 11 bases and J lost 7, with 27 bases in between. CDR3 bases: TGTGCCGCCCCCCTCTCGGTTCCCCTCCCTAGTGAGCAGTACTTC. Protein product: CAAPLSVPLPSEQYF.

This chain uses TRBV6-5 with TRBJ2-3; TRBD2 aligns across 14 bases. CDR3 length equals 15 residues. Germline CDR1 reads MNHEY; CDR2 reads SVGAGI. Losses at the gene ends were 7 bases for V and 5 bases for J; bases not matched to a gene: 5. The DNA for the CDR3 is TGTGCCAGCACCAAGACTAGCGGGGGGGGAGATACGCAGTATTTT. This translates into CASTKTSGGGDTQYF.